These 15 T cell receptor beta chains originate from one sample sequenced in a study of PD-L1 blockade in urothelial cancer (TCRdb year 2017). The time point label on this specimen signifies: pretreatment peripheral blood. Library method: the immunoSEQ multiplex PCR assay. In TCRdb, the immuneACCESS table is reduced to in-frame sequences with V and J assigned. These tables do not hold every clone; where another copy was compared, an unresolved V gene accounts for under half, and the others remain unexplained. The sample table holds tens of thousands of clones, of which around 85% were seen once. Of the sample, about 16% falls within the top ten clones. The sequences come from PBMCs, collected around atezolizumab (anti-PD-L1) treatment. These receptors were taken from a man in his sixties with urothelial cancer.

The chain employs TRBV6-9 and TRBJ1-5; D is possibly TRBD1 (6 bases). Germline V gene data show CDR1 as MNHGY and CDR2 as SVAAGI. Trimming took 5 bases from V and 6 from J, leaving 17 bases between them. This CDR3 region has 15 residues. The CDR3 loop reads CASSNFWQGSQPQHF. CDR3 bases: TGTGCCAGCAGTAACTTCTGGCAGGGGAGTCAGCCCCAGCATTTT.

The chain carries TRBV27 and TRBJ2-7, with D maybe TRBD2 (6 bases). The CDR3 contains 12 residues. Germline values: CDR1 MNHEY, CDR2 SMNVEV (reference sequence). Trimming left V 8 bases short and J 3 bases short, with 11 bases between. The CDR3 spells CASGRRGYEQYF. DNA of the CDR3: TGTGCCAGCGGACGGAGGGGCTACGAGCAGTACTTC.

This chain links TRBV5-4 with TRBJ2-3, with a tentative D call TRBD2 (6 bases). Germline lookup yields CDR1 SGHNT and CDR2 YYREEE (reference sequence). This CDR3 comprises 16 residues. V shed 2 bases and J shed 2 bases, with 15 bases lying between them. The CDR3 here is CASSLPNGGPTDTQYF. The CDR3 DNA reads as TGTGCCAGCAGCTTACCTAACGGGGGACCCACAGATACGCAGTATTTT.

The sample holds one count of this clone. The V and J genes are TRBV7-2 and TRBJ1-2; TRBD1 aligns across 7 bases. Germline-derived CDR1 and CDR2 are SGHTA and FQGNSA. J gave up 1 base and V 9 bases, and 5 bases lay outside the gene matches. This CDR3 contains 13 residues. CDR3 bases: TGTGCCAGTGTGAACAGGGGTAACTATGGCTACACCTTC. Its translation: CASVNRGNYGYTF.

This clone was recorded only once. The chain is built from TRBV15 and TRBJ2-1; 8 nucleotides align to TRBD2. V lost 1 base to trimming and J lost 2 bases; unmatched junction nucleotides: 10. Looked up from germline, CDR1 is LNHNV and CDR2 is YYDKDF (reference sequence). The CDR3 has 18 residues. CDR3 protein: CATSRGGVAGGPYNEQFF. The CDR3 bases are TGTGCCACCAGCAGAGGTGGGGTTGCGGGGGGACCCTACAATGAGCAGTTCTTC.

The chain has TRBV9 and TRBJ1-2; 10 bases align to TRBD1. Unmatched junction bases numbered 8, after V lost 3 bases and J lost 6 bases. Germline V CDR1 and CDR2: SGDLS, YYNGEE. The CDR3 consists of 15 residues. In DNA, the CDR3 is TGTGCCAGCAGCGCAAATACCGGGACAGGGGATGGCTACACCTTC. This sequence encodes CASSANTGTGDGYTF.

The V call is TRBV18, the J call TRBJ1-1; the match to TRBD1 covers 8 bases. This CDR3 has 17 residues. In germline, CDR1 is KGHSH, CDR2 LQKENI. V lost 4 bases to trimming and J lost 4 bases; unmatched junction nucleotides: 14. As DNA, the CDR3 is TGTGCCAGCTCACTCTCGGGACAGGCAGGTTTGGTCACTGAAGCTTTCTTT. This gives the protein CASSLSGQAGLVTEAFF. The variable domain in full, completed from reference TRBV18 and TRBJ1-1, reads NAGVMQNPRHLVRRRGQEARLRCSPMKGHSHVYWYRQLPEEGLKFMVYLQKENIIDESGMPKERFSAEFPKEGPSILRIQQVVRGDSAAYFCASSLSGQAGLVTEAFFGQGTRLTVV.

This sequence joins TRBV9 and TRBJ1-2; D is possibly TRBD1 (5 bases). CDR1 and CDR2 (germline): SGDLS, YYNGEE. The CDR3 has 16 amino acids. Trimming took off 0 bases at V and 2 bases at J, with 14 bases between the two ends. The CDR3 DNA sequence: TGTGCCAGCAGCGTAGAGGGGAACACGCAAAACTATGGCTACACCTTC. It encodes CASSVEGNTQNYGYTF.

J is TRBJ2-7 and V is TRBV7-9; 7 nucleotides match TRBD1. V was clipped by 2 bases and J by 6 bases; unmatched bases: 7. Per the germline V gene, CDR1 is SEHNR and CDR2 is FQNEAQ (reference sequence). This CDR3 has 14 residues. CDR3 DNA sequence: TGTGCCAGCAGCTTAAAGGGGGCGCCGGGCGAGCAGTACTTC. It yields the protein CASSLKGAPGEQYF.

The chain has TRBV4-3 and TRBJ2-7; maybe TRBD2 (5 bases). V lost 0 bases to trimming and J lost 2 bases, with 17 bases between them. The CDR3 sequence is 17 residues long. Germline V CDR1 and CDR2: LGHNA, YSLEER. For the CDR3, the DNA is TGCGCCAGCAGCCAAGATCTTGGAACCCCCGGGACCTACGAGCAGTACTTC. This sequence encodes CASSQDLGTPGTYEQYF.

The CDR3 coding sequence is TGTGCCAGCAGCTTATCGGGGGTCGGAAACACCATATATTTT. Residues: CASSLSGVGNTIYF. This chain links TRBV7-3 with TRBJ1-3; perhaps TRBD1 as D (5 bases). The CDR3 is made up of 14 amino acids. V was cut by 2 bases and J by 4 bases, with 9 bases left in between. Germline CDR1 reads SGHTA; CDR2 reads FQGTGA.

The chain couples TRBV7-8 to TRBJ1-1; D is unclear. Germline V gene lookup returns CDR1 SGHVS and CDR2 FQNEAQ. The CDR3 has 15 amino acids. V was pared by 7 bases and J by 3 bases, with 18 bases between. The CDR3 here is CASTPSGVKYTEAFF. CDR3 DNA: TGTGCCAGCACCCCGAGCGGCGTGAAGTACACTGAAGCTTTCTTT.

J is TRBJ2-5 and V is TRBV18; the match to TRBD1 covers 9 bases. Per germline, CDR1 KGHSH and CDR2 LQKENI. The CDR3 spans 15 residues. V was pared by 6 bases and J by 5 bases, with 10 bases of the junction left unmatched. CDR3 protein: CASSSRGQGSETQYF. CDR3 sequence (DNA): TGTGCCAGCTCTTCCAGGGGACAGGGCTCGGAGACCCAGTACTTC.

The chain recombines TRBV5-1 with TRBJ2-1; 7 bases match TRBD1. Germline assignment: CDR1 SGHRS and CDR2 YFSETQ. The V gene end was trimmed by 0 bases and the J gene end by 8 bases; junction bases not matched to a gene: 8. The CDR3 spans 15 residues. The CDR3 loop is CASSLEMTGRHEQFF. The DNA of the CDR3 is TGCGCCAGCAGCTTGGAGATGACAGGGCGGCATGAGCAGTTCTTC.

The genes are TRBV2 and TRBJ2-5; 8 nucleotides match TRBD2. Germline V CDR1 and CDR2: SNHLY, FYNNEI. The J segment lost 4 bases and the V segment lost 4 bases, leaving 8 bases of the junction unmatched. The CDR3 runs to 15 residues. The CDR3 region is CASSALRGVAETQYF. CDR3 in DNA: TGTGCCAGCAGTGCTTTGCGGGGGGTTGCAGAGACCCAGTACTTC. Full variable domain (missing parts from reference TRBV2 and TRBJ2-5): EPEVTQTPSHQVTQMGQEVILRCVPISNHLYFYWYRQILGQKVEFLVSFYNNEISEKSEIFDDQFSVERPDGSNFTLKIRSTKLEDSAMYFCASSALRGVAETQYFGPGTRLLVL.